This T cell receptor (beta chain) emerged from a study of blood T cell repertoires in COVID-19. Overall study context: Sites in the United States, Italy and Spain provided acute and convalescent COVID-19 samples. PBMCs, B-cell-depleted T cells, or T cells were the source of the cDNA or gDNA that made up the material.

Per the study methods: Amplification from reference gene primers served as the basis for estimated nucleated cell counts. Data came from immunoSEQ multiplex PCR; TCRdb stores just in-frame clones and leaves some out. The V and J calls and the clone size are those of that table, but D and trimming were determined from the DNA. Of 100,000 or so clones listed, around four fifths are singletons. In germline, CDR1 is LNHDA, CDR2 SQIVND (reference sequence). Trimming shortened V by 1 base and J by 1 base, and 10 bases separated the two germline ends. This CDR3 has 16 amino acids. This sequence originates from a man aged 50 or older with active or convalescent COVID-19. The sequenced sample was peripheral blood. The rearrangement joins TRBV19 to TRBJ1-4; D is ambiguous. DNA of the CDR3: TGTGCCAGTAGTATAGGTCCAGGATTAACTAATGAAAAACTGTTTTTT. This gives the protein CASSIGPGLTNEKLFF.